What follows is one T cell receptor (beta chain) and its context. Other DNA sequences in this sample translate to the same CDR3. The source of the sample is a study of cytomegalovirus exposure and HLA in healthy donors. The CDR3 has 15 amino acids. V was clipped by 4 bases and J by 4 bases; unmatched bases: 6. The germline V gene has CDR1 SEHNR and CDR2 FQNEAQ (reference sequence). The study ran its PCR with 60 Vbeta and 13 Jbeta primers. Data came from immunoSEQ multiplex PCR; TCRdb stores just in-frame clones and leaves some out. The table has 85,000 to 95,000 clones, about 60% seen once. The donors, nominally healthy at sampling, likely had unrecorded immune exposures.

This receptor was taken from a young woman in good health and CMV-seronegative. The chain employs TRBV7-9 and TRBJ1-4; 7 positions agree with TRBD1. Sequencing was carried out using PBMCs. CDR3 residues: CASSSAGTDNEKLFF. CDR3 nucleotide sequence: TGTGCCAGCAGCTCTGCCGGGACAGATAATGAAAAACTGTTTTTT.